Shown below are 27 T cell receptor beta chains from a single sample sequenced in a study of OX40 agonist ivuxolimab in advanced cancers. Sequencing was performed with immunoSEQ multiplex PCR; in TCRdb, only in-frame clones are kept and a portion is missing. The repertoire consists of some 78,000 clones, with 88% occurring once and the leading ten covering 0.45% to 0.6%. This specimen was CD4+ or CD8+ T cells sorted from blood, taken in a trial of the OX40 agonist ivuxolimab. These receptors came from an adult with an advanced solid tumor such as melanoma, head and neck, liver or kidney cancer.

The chain recombines TRBV7-2 with TRBJ1-3; D remains unclear. Looked up from germline, CDR1 is SGHTA and CDR2 is FQGNSA. There are 14 residues in the CDR3. The germline V and J ends were trimmed by 5 bases and 4 bases, with 12 bases remaining between them. As DNA, the CDR3 is TGTGCCAGCAGCCAGCGGAGGTCCGGAAACACCATATATTTT. This translates into CASSQRRSGNTIYF.

The DNA for the CDR3 is TGTGCCAGCTCACCCGGGGGGCATCTTGAGCAGTTCTTC. It encodes CASSPGGHLEQFF. V and J are TRBV18 and TRBJ2-1; D is possibly TRBD2 (7 bases). The CDR3 length is 13 residues. Trimming removed 3 bases from V and 9 bases from J, with 12 bases in between. CDR1 is KGHSH, CDR2 LQKENI, per germline.

This chain joins TRBV19 and TRBJ1-4; no definite D call. The germline gives CDR1 LNHDA, CDR2 SQIVND (reference sequence). The CDR3 sequence is 15 residues long. Trimming removed 5 bases from V and 4 bases from J, with 14 bases in between. The CDR3 region has the DNA TGTGCCAGTAGTGTGGAGGCAACTATTAATGAAAAACTGTTTTTT. Residues: CASSVEATINEKLFF.

The chain is built from TRBV7-2 and TRBJ1-1, with D uncertain. The CDR3 sequence is 13 residues long. Per the germline V gene, CDR1 is SGHTA and CDR2 is FQGNSA. V was trimmed by 3 bases and J by 0 bases, leaving 5 bases between them. CDR3 DNA: TGTGCCAGCAGCTTTCATATGAACACTGAAGCTTTCTTT. It codes for CASSFHMNTEAFF.

The rearrangement uses TRBV2 and TRBJ2-2, with 7 bases identical to TRBD2. Germline V lookup: CDR1 SNHLY, CDR2 FYNNEI. This CDR3 is 15 amino acids long. V shed 2 bases and J 4 bases; nucleotides not matched to a gene: 4. The CDR3 sequence: CASSEFGGGTGELFF. CDR3 bases: TGTGCCAGCAGTGAATTTGGGGGGGGCACCGGGGAGCTGTTTTTT.

The rearrangement links TRBV6-5 to TRBJ1-3; the D gene is possibly TRBD1 (5 bases). CDR1 is MNHEY, CDR2 SVGAGI, per germline. The CDR3 has 16 amino acids. V lost 3 bases, J lost 0 bases, and 12 bases lay in between. The CDR3: CASSYRQGSSGNTIYF. CDR3 DNA: TGTGCCAGCAGTTATAGGCAGGGAAGCTCTGGAAACACCATATATTTT.

This clone was seen just once. This rearrangement joins TRBV7-6 to TRBJ1-3; D is ambiguous. The CDR3 runs 16 residues. Germline values: CDR1 SGHVS, CDR2 FNYEAQ. V dropped 1 base and J dropped 3 bases, with 13 bases sitting between them. The CDR3 DNA reads as TGTGCCAGCAGCTTAGGTCTCGCCTCCGATGGAAACACCATATATTTT. Protein sequence: CASSLGLASDGNTIYF.

The chain links TRBV5-4 to TRBJ1-1; D ambiguous. This CDR3 is built from 15 residues. Looked up from germline, CDR1 is SGHNT and CDR2 is YYREEE (reference sequence). Trimming stripped 2 bases from V and 0 bases from J, with 11 bases between. CDR3 nucleotides: TGTGCCAGCAGCTTCTCCGTTCAGATGAACACTGAAGCTTTCTTT. Protein product: CASSFSVQMNTEAFF.

This rearrangement joins TRBV11-2 to TRBJ1-1; D remains ambiguous. Germline V gene lookup returns CDR1 SGHAT and CDR2 FQNNGV. Deletions cut 3 bases from V and 7 bases from J, with 15 bases between. This CDR3 contains 14 residues. The CDR3, as DNA: TGTGCCAGCAGCTTCGGGATATTAGGCAGTGAAGCTTTCTTT. Translation: CASSFGILGSEAFF. Looking up the rest from reference TRBV11-2 and TRBJ1-1 gives the full variable domain: EAGVAQSPRYKIIEKRQSVAFWCNPISGHATLYWYQQILGQGPKLLIQFQNNGVVDDSQLPKDRFSAERLKGVDSTLKIQPAKLEDSAVYLCASSFGILGSEAFFGQGTRLTVV.

The CDR3 DNA follows: TGCAGCGTTCTACAGGGGGCGAGTCAGCCCCAGCATTTT. As protein: CSVLQGASQPQHF. This chain joins TRBV29-1 and TRBJ1-5; TRBD1 matches 9 bases. CDR1 and CDR2 (germline): SQVTM, ANQGSEA. V trimming: 5 bases; J trimming: 6 bases; junction bases outside the gene matches: 5. CDR3 length equals 13 residues. Full variable domain (rest looked up from reference TRBV29-1 and TRBJ1-5): SAVISQKPSRDICQRGTSLTIQCQVDSQVTMMFWYRQQPGQSLTLIATANQGSEATYESGFVIDKFPISRPNLTFSTLTVSNMSPEDSSIYLCSVLQGASQPQHFGDGTRLSIL.

The rearrangement uses TRBV7-8 and TRBJ2-7; D is perhaps TRBD1 or TRBD2 (6 bases each). The germline gives CDR1 SGHVS, CDR2 FQNEAQ. Between the trimmed V and J ends, which lost 6 bases and 9 bases, there was a span of 12 bases. The CDR3 runs to 11 residues. The CDR3 nucleotides read TGTGCCAGCAGGGGCGGAGGGGGGCAGTACTTC. It codes for CASRGGGGQYF. Complete variable domain (other parts from reference TRBV7-8 and TRBJ2-7): GAGVSQSPRYKVAKRGQDVALRCDPISGHVSLFWYQQALGQGPEFLTYFQNEAQLDKSGLPSDRFFAERPEGSVSTLKIQRTQQEDSAVYLCASRGGGGQYFGPGTRLTVT.

The CDR3 sequence: CSARTGNTIYF. The CDR3, as DNA: TGCAGTGCTAGGACAGGAAACACCATATATTTT. J is TRBJ1-3 and V is TRBV20-1; D remains ambiguous. The CDR3 has 11 amino acids. Trimming took 3 bases from V and 4 from J, leaving 4 bases between them. CDR1 is DFQATT, CDR2 SNEGSKA, per germline (reference sequence).

The chain employs TRBV11-2 and TRBJ2-3; D may be TRBD2 (7 bases). Trimming shortened V by 5 bases and J by 6 bases, and 18 bases separated the two germline ends. The germline gives CDR1 SGHAT, CDR2 FQNNGV. This CDR3 is 15 amino acids long. CDR3 sequence: CASSVLGGGWDTQYF. In nucleotides, the CDR3 is TGTGCCAGCAGCGTATTAGGGGGGGGGTGGGATACGCAGTATTTT.

The CDR3 nucleotides read TGCGCCAGCAGCGTTGGGCAAGTCCGGAACGAGCAGTACTTC. The encoded protein is CASSVGQVRNEQYF. The J gene is TRBJ2-7, the V gene TRBV5-1, with D unresolved. This CDR3 has 14 amino acids. From germline, CDR1 is SGHRS and CDR2 YFSETQ. V gave up 4 bases and J gave up 5 bases, with 16 bases separating them.

As for this clone: The CDR3 end shows no conserved phenylalanine or tryptophan, and so a read error is likely. Because the CDR3's place on the DNA is in doubt, the DNA is left out and the CDR3 is given as listed by TCRdb. The chain recombines TRBV21-1 with TRBJ2-4; TRBD1, the table's D call, lacks a check against the DNA. TRBV21-1 is classified as a pseudogene. The CDR3 spans 15 amino acids, including both terminal residues. The CDR3 is CASSKVGPGGVWPPI.

This clone appeared once. The V gene is TRBV5-1, the J gene TRBJ1-6; D not certain. This CDR3 has 13 residues. Trimming took off 0 bases at V and 6 bases at J, with 4 bases between the two ends. Germline V lookup: CDR1 SGHRS, CDR2 YFSETQ. The CDR3 nucleotides are TGCGCCAGCAGCTTGGGACCTAATTCACCCCTCCACTTT. Its translation: CASSLGPNSPLHF. Complete variable domain (other parts from reference TRBV5-1 and TRBJ1-6): KAGVTQTPRYLIKTRGQQVTLSCSPISGHRSVSWYQQTPGQGLQFLFEYFSETQRNKGNFPGRFSGRQFSNSRSEMNVSTLELGDSALYLCASSLGPNSPLHFGNGTRLTVT.

This clone appeared a few times. The chain links TRBV18 to TRBJ1-1; TRBD1 agrees at 8 bases. This CDR3 is 16 amino acids long. With 3 bases clipped from V and 7 bases from J, the junction kept 13 bases outside the gene matches. In germline, CDR1 is KGHSH, CDR2 LQKENI. The CDR3 region is CASSPQSAGGDREAFF. The CDR3 DNA reads as TGTGCCAGCTCACCCCAAAGCGCAGGGGGCGACCGTGAAGCTTTCTTT.

Only a few counts were recorded for this clone. The rearrangement joins TRBV19 to TRBJ1-1; TRBD1 is a possible D gene (5 bases). V was cut by 4 bases and J by 5 bases, with 11 bases left in between. The CDR3 sequence is 13 residues long. The germline V gene encodes CDR1 LNHDA and CDR2 SQIVND (reference sequence). The CDR3 bases are TGTGCCAGTAGTAATCAGCAGGGAACTGAAGCTTTCTTT. Its translation is CASSNQQGTEAFF.

The J gene is TRBJ2-2, the V gene TRBV5-1, with TRBD2 as a possible D gene (7 bases). Germline V gives CDR1 SGHRS, CDR2 YFSETQ. The CDR3 contains 15 residues. V lost 6 bases to trimming and J lost 8 bases, with 20 bases between them. The CDR3 protein is CASTSAGASLGELFF. Written as DNA, the CDR3 is TGCGCCAGCACTTCGGCGGGGGCGTCACTAGGGGAGCTGTTTTTT. Combining the CDR3 with reference TRBV5-1 and TRBJ2-2 gives the whole variable domain KAGVTQTPRYLIKTRGQQVTLSCSPISGHRSVSWYQQTPGQGLQFLFEYFSETQRNKGNFPGRFSGRQFSNSRSEMNVSTLELGDSALYLCASTSAGASLGELFFGEGSRLTVL.

This clone was detected only once. The chain carries TRBV6-1 and TRBJ1-4; possible D gene TRBD1, 6 bases. Trimming cost V 5 bases and J 1 base, with 11 bases left between them. There are 15 residues in the CDR3. CDR1 and CDR2 (germline): MNHNS, SASEGT. CDR3 DNA: TGTGCCAGCAGTCTTGGACAGCAAACTAATGAAAAACTGTTTTTT. This encodes CASSLGQQTNEKLFF.

This chain joins TRBV11-1 and TRBJ1-5; no firm D call. V lost 6 bases and J 5 bases, leaving 11 bases between the germline ends. Germline V gene sequence: CDR1 SGHAT, CDR2 FQDESV (reference sequence). This CDR3 region has 13 residues. In DNA form, the CDR3 reads TGTGCCAGCAGTCTAACAGCAGATCAGCCCCAGCATTTT. Protein product: CASSLTADQPQHF.

This clone occurred once. The chain employs TRBV11-3 and TRBJ2-1; TRBD2 aligns across 7 bases. There are 15 residues in the CDR3. J gave up 7 bases and V 5 bases, and 11 bases lay outside the gene matches. CDR1 SGHNT and CDR2 YENEEA come from the germline V gene. The CDR3 spells CASSLGGSGSNEQFF. The CDR3 region has the DNA TGTGCCAGCAGCCTGGGAGGTAGCGGGTCAAATGAGCAGTTCTTC.

The chain is built from TRBV6-1 and TRBJ1-3; D is uncertain. V lost 2 bases and J 0 bases, leaving 11 bases between the germline ends. Germline CDR1 and CDR2: MNHNS and SASEGT. The CDR3 contains 16 residues. The CDR3 DNA sequence: TGTGCCAGCAGTGAAATTTTGGGCAGCTCTGGAAACACCATATATTTT. It translates to CASSEILGSSGNTIYF.

The chain is built from TRBV18 and TRBJ2-2; D call uncertain. V lost 2 bases and J 0 bases, leaving 13 bases between the germline ends. In germline, CDR1 is KGHSH, CDR2 LQKENI. The length of the CDR3 is 17 residues. CDR3 loop: CASSPIQGPANTGELFF. The CDR3 DNA sequence: TGTGCCAGCTCACCAATTCAAGGCCCCGCGAACACCGGGGAGCTGTTTTTT.

The V and J genes are TRBV18 and TRBJ2-2, with unresolved D. Germline CDR1 is KGHSH and CDR2 is LQKENI. V was trimmed by 5 bases and J by 1 base, leaving 14 bases between them. The length of the CDR3 is 16 residues. The CDR3 region has the DNA TGTGCCAGCTCAGCCCCGGAGCATCTGAACACCGGGGAGCTGTTTTTT. Protein: CASSAPEHLNTGELFF.

This clone came up a few times. The chain has TRBV10-2 and TRBJ2-1, with D possibly being TRBD2 (6 bases). Germline V gives CDR1 WSHSY, CDR2 SAAADI. V was shortened by 1 base and J by 8 bases, with 12 bases between the two germline ends. CDR3 length: 14 amino acids. The CDR3 protein is CASSEFTGTYEQFF. In nucleotides, the CDR3 is TGCGCCAGCAGTGAGTTTACCGGGACTTATGAGCAGTTCTTC.

This rearrangement joins TRBV5-1 to TRBJ2-5, with D perhaps matching TRBD1 or TRBD2 (6 bases each). Germline V gives CDR1 SGHRS, CDR2 YFSETQ. The CDR3 spans 17 residues. V shed 8 bases and J shed 3 bases, with 26 bases lying between them. The CDR3 DNA reads as TGCGCCAGTACCCCGGGGGCAGGGGCCGCCGTGGAAGAGACCCAGTACTTC. Protein: CASTPGAGAAVEETQYF.